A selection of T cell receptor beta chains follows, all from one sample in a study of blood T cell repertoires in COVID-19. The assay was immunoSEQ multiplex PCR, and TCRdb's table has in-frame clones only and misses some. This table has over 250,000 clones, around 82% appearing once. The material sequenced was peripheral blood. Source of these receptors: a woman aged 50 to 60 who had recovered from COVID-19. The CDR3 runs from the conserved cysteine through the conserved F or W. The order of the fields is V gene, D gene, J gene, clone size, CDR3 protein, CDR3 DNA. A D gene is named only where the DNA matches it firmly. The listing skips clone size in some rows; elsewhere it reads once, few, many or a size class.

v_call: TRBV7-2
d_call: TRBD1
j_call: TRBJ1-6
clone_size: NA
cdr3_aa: CASSLGRGNSPLHF
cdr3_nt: TGTGCCAGCAGCTTAGGCAGGGGGAATTCACCCCTCCACTTT

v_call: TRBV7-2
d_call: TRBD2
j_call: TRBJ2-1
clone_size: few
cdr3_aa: CASSATSGPYNEQFF
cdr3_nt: TGTGCCAGCAGCGCAACTAGCGGGCCCTACAATGAGCAGTTCTTC

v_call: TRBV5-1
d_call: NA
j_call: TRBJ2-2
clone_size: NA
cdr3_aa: CASSLAASATGELFF
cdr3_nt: TGCGCCAGCAGCTTGGCGGCTAGCGCCACCGGGGAGCTGTTTTTT

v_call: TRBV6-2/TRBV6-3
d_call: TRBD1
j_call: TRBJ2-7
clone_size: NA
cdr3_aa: CASSYLMGQVSYEQYF
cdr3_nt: TGTGCCAGCAGTTACCTAATGGGACAGGTTTCCTACGAGCAGTACTTC

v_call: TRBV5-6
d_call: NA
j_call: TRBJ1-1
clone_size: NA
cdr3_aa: CASSLYRLTNTEAFF
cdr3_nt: TGTGCCAGCAGCTTGTATAGACTCACGAACACTGAAGCTTTCTTT

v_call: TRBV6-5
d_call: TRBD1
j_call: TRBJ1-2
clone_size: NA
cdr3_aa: CASSDRDGYTF
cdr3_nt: TGTGCCAGCAGCGACAGGGACGGCTACACCTTC

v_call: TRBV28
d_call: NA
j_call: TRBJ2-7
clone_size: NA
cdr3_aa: CASSSPSSGYLYEQYF
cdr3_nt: TGTGCCAGCAGTTCCCCGTCGAGCGGATACCTCTACGAGCAGTACTTC

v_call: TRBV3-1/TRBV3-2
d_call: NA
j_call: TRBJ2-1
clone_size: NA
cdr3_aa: CASSQDVGANYNEQFF
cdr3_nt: TGTGCCAGCAGCCAAGATGTTGGAGCTAACTACAATGAGCAGTTCTTC

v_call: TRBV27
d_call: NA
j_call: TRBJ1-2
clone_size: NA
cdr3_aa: CASSSPGLSGYTF
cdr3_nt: TGTGCCAGCAGTTCCCCCGGGTTGTCTGGCTACACCTTC

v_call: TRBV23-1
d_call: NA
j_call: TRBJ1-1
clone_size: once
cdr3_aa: CASSHKDFRGGKEAFF
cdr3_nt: NA

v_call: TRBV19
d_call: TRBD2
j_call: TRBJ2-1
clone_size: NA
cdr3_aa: CAFSFGTGAGGEQFF
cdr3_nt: TGTGCCTTTAGTTTTGGGACTGGGGCGGGGGGTGAGCAGTTCTTC

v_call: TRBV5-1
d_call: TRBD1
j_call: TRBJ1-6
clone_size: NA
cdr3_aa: CASSPQGAGNSPLHF
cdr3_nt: TGCGCCAGCAGCCCCCAGGGGGCGGGCAATTCACCCCTCCACTTT

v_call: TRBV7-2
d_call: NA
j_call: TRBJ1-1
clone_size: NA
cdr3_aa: CASSLRGAGGDTEAFF
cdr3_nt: TGTGCCAGCAGCTTACGGGGGGCAGGCGGGGACACTGAAGCTTTCTTT

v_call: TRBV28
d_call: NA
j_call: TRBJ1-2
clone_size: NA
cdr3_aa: CASSLWGQGFGYTF
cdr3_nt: TGTGCCAGCAGTTTATGGGGACAAGGCTTTGGCTACACCTTC

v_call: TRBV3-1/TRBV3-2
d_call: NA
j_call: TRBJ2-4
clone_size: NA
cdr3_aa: CASSQSGLAKNIQYF
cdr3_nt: TGTGCCAGCAGCCAATCAGGGTTAGCCAAAAACATTCAGTACTTC

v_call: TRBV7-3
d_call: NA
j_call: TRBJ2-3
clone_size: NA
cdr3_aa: CASSPSPDTQYF
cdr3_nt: TGTGCCAGCAGCCCTTCTCCAGATACGCAGTATTTT

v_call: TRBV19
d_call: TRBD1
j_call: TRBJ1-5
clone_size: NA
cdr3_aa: CASRDRGFWNQPQHF
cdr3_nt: TGTGCCAGTCGGGACAGGGGGTTTTGGAATCAGCCCCAGCATTTT

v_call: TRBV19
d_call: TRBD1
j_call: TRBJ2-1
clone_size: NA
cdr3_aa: CASSLIQGQGVTEQFF
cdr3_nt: TGTGCCAGTAGCCTCATCCAGGGACAGGGTGTGACTGAGCAGTTCTTC

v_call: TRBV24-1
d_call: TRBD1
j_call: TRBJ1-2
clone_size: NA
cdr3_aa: CATRKRTGGHYGYTF
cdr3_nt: TGTGCCACCAGAAAAAGGACAGGGGGCCACTATGGCTACACCTTC

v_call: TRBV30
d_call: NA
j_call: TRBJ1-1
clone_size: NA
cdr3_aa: CAWSAGRTEAFF
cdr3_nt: TGTGCCTGGAGTGCGGGGAGGACTGAAGCTTTCTTT

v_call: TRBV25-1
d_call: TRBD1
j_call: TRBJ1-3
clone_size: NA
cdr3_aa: CASRRQGRNTIYF
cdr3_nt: TGTGCCAGCAGAAGACAGGGACGAAACACCATATATTTT

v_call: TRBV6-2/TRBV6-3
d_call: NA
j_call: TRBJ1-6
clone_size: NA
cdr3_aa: CASSFEPDIRNSPLHF
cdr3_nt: TGTGCCAGCAGTTTCGAACCGGACATCAGGAATTCACCCCTCCACTTT

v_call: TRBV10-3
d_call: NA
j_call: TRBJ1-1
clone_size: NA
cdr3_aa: CAITLGLGLEAFF
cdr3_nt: TGTGCCATCACACTGGGTCTTGGATTGGAGGCTTTCTTT

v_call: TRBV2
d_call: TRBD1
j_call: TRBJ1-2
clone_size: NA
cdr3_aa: CASSTGTGSFGYTF
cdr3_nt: TGTGCCAGCAGTACAGGGACAGGGAGTTTTGGCTACACCTTC

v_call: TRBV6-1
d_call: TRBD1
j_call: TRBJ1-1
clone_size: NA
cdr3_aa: CASSEARQGPNTEAFF
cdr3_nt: TGTGCCAGCAGTGAAGCACGACAGGGGCCGAACACTGAAGCTTTCTTT

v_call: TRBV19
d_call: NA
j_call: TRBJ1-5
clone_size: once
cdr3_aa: CASKRETSNQPQHF
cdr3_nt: TGTGCCAGTAAGAGAGAAACTAGCAATCAGCCCCAGCATTTT

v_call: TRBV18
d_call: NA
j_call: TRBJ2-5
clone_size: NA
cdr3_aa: CASSPKQALQETQYF
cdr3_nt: TGTGCCAGCTCACCCAAACAGGCCCTCCAAGAGACCCAGTACTTC

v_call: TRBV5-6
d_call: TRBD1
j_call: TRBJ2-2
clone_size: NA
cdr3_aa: CASSFRDRELNGELFF
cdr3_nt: TGTGCCAGCAGCTTCCGGGACAGGGAATTGAACGGGGAGCTGTTTTTT

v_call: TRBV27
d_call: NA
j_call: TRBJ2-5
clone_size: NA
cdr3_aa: CASSTQTGRASGTQYF
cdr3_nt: TGTGCCAGCAGTACCCAGACAGGCCGTGCTTCCGGGACCCAGTACTTC

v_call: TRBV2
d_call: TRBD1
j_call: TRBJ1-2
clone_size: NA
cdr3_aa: CASSEAGTGGGYTF
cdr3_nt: TGTGCCAGCAGTGAAGCCGGGACAGGGGGTGGCTACACCTTC

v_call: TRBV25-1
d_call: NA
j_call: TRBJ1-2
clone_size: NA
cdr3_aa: CASSPGGKAPGYTF
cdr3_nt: TGTGCCAGCAGTCCCGGAGGGAAGGCGCCTGGCTACACCTTC

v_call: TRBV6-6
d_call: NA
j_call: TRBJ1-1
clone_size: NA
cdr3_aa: CASTGRSLGEGTEAFF
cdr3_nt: TGTGCCAGCACGGGTAGATCATTGGGCGAGGGCACTGAAGCTTTCTTT

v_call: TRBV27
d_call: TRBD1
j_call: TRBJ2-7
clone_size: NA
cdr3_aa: CASSPGQFSSYEQYF
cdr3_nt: TGTGCCAGCAGTCCGGGACAGTTTAGCTCCTACGAGCAGTACTTC

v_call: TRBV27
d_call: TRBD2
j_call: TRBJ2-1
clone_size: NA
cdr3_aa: CASSLGLAGVTSYNEQFF
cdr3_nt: TGTGCCAGCAGTCTCGGACTAGCGGGAGTGACATCCTACAATGAGCAGTTCTTC

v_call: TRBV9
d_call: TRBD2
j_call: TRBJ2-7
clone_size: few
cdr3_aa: CASSESGTPYDEQYF
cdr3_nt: TGTGCCAGCAGCGAGAGCGGGACTCCTTACGACGAGCAGTACTTC

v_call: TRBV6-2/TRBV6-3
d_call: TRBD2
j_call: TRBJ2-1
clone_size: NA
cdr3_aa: CASSYLPGTIGDEQFF
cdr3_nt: TGTGCCAGCAGTTACCTACCGGGGACTATCGGCGATGAGCAGTTCTTC

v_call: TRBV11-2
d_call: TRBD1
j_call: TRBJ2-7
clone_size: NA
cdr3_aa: CAIGTADEQYF
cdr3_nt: TGTGCCATCGGGACAGCGGACGAGCAGTACTTC

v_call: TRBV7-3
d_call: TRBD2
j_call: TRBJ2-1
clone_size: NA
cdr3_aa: CASSLSSGAYNEQFF
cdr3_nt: TGTGCCAGCAGCTTATCTAGCGGGGCCTACAATGAGCAGTTCTTC

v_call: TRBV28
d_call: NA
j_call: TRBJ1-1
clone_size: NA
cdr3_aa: CASSLRGGGPNTEAFF
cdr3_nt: TGTGCCAGCAGTTTACGCGGTGGAGGGCCTAACACTGAAGCTTTCTTT

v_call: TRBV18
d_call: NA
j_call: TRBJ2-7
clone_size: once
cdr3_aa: CASSPGSRYEQYF
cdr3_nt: TGTGCCAGCTCACCAGGGAGTCGCTACGAGCAGTACTTC

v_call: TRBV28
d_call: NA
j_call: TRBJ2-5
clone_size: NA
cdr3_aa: CAVGGGGETQYF
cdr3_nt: TGTGCCGTGGGCGGGGGCGGTGAGACCCAGTACTTC

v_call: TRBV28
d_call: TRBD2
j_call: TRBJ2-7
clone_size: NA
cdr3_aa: CASSSLGTSGSYEQYF
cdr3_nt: TGTGCCAGCAGTTCTCTCGGGACTAGCGGCTCCTACGAGCAGTACTTC